Ten or more counts support the clone carrying this T cell receptor beta chain. What it binds is not known. Trimming took 7 bases from V and 5 from J, leaving 17 bases between them. The CDR3 consists of 14 residues. Germline CDR1 SGHVS, CDR2 FQNEAQ. This specimen comes from a study of CD8 T cells in ankylosing spondylitis. Study findings and constraints: Characteristic, it appeared, of ankylosing spondylitis blood was a TCR beta motif of roughly eight highly homologous variants. It was reported that disease-linked clones were significantly enriched in matched ankylosing spondylitis synovial fluid. There were earlier reports of some motif variants in reactive arthritis synovial fluid and blood. Disease-linked clones were found to be CD8+ and relatively rare in peripheral blood.

TCRdb ran MiXCR on the 5' RACE reads and lists one entry per CDR3 protein. Of approximately 45,000 distinct CDR3 sequences detected, approximately 9.9% appear once; the ten largest clones hold around 1.4%. Sequences were obtained from blood, either unsorted or a sorted T cell fraction (not recorded which). This clonotype was sampled from a male donor with ankylosing spondylitis or in good health (not recorded which). The chain carries TRBV7-8 and TRBJ2-5, with D unclear. The CDR3 DNA sequence: TGTGCCAGCACCACGGACCTTACCAGGGAGACCCAGTACTTC. It is translated as CASTTDLTRETQYF.